This T cell receptor (beta chain) derives from a study of identical twins. One entry per CDR3 protein results from TCRdb running MiXCR on the 5' RACE reads. The sample includes more than 1.5 million distinct CDR3 sequences, 25% to 35% seen only once; the top ten take 0.25% to 0.3%. Comments on this clonotype: Its specificity is not known.

CDR3 length: 14 residues. Per the germline V gene, CDR1 is SGHRS and CDR2 is YFSETQ. V was cut by 3 bases and J by 10 bases, with 18 bases left in between. Notes on the study in general: Out-of-frame TCR alpha sharing observed in monozygotic twins exceeded model estimates.

This clonotype was obtained from a newborn girl in good health. The chain carries TRBV5-1 and TRBJ2-3, with D possibly matching TRBD2 (5 bases). Input material: cord blood. The CDR3 region has the DNA TGCGCCAGCAGCTCTTCCATACGGACTGAGGCGCAGTATTTT. This encodes CASSSSIRTEAQYF.